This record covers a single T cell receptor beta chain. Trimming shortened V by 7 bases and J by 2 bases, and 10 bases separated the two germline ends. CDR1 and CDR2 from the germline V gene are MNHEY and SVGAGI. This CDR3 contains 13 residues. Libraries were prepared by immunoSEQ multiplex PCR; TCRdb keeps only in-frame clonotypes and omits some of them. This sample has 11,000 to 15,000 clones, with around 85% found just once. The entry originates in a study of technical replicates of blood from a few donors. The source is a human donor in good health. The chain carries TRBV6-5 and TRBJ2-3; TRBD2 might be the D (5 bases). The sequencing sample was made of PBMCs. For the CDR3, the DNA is TGTGCCAGCAATGAGCGGAACACAGATACGCAGTATTTT. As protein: CASNERNTDTQYF.